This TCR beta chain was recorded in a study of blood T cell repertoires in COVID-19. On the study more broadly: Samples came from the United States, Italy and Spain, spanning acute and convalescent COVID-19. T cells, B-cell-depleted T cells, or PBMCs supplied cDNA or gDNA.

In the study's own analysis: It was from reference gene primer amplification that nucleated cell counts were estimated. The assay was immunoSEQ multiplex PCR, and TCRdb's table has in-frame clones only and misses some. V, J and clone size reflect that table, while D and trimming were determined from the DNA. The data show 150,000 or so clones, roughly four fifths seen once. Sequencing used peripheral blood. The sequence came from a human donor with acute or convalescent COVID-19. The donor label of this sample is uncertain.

The CDR3 protein is CAARAGHSNQPQHF. The DNA for the CDR3 is TGTGCCGCCCGGGCAGGGCATAGCAATCAGCCCCAGCATTTT. This chain connects TRBV6-5 to TRBJ1-5; maybe TRBD1 (5 bases). Trimming removed 11 bases from V and 0 bases from J, with 14 bases in between. The CDR3 runs to 14 residues. Germline CDR1 MNHEY, CDR2 SVGAGI.